The 17 T cell receptor beta chains listed next were all sequenced from one sample in a study of OX40 agonist ivuxolimab in advanced cancers. Profiling relied on immunoSEQ multiplex PCR, and the TCRdb table lists in-frame clones only, not all of them. The repertoire has 55,000 or so clones, 75% to 90% of them found once; the top ten carry approximately 13%. The sequenced sample was CD4+ or CD8+ T cells sorted from blood, obtained in a trial of the OX40 agonist ivuxolimab. The receptors were sampled from an adult with an advanced solid tumor such as melanoma, head and neck, liver or kidney cancer.

The chain employs TRBV20-1 and TRBJ2-5, with a tentative D call TRBD2 (6 bases). Near its end, the DNA agrees better with TRBJ2-7, so the J call may be wrong. The V gene's germline CDR1 is DFQATT and CDR2 SNEGSKA (reference sequence). The CDR3 is 11 amino acids. CDR3 protein: CSAGGTVEQYF. CDR3 nucleotide sequence: TGCAGTGCTGGGGGGACGGTCGAGCAGTACTTC.

CDR3 amino acids: CASSSQVTATSYNEQFF. CDR3 nucleotide sequence: TGTGCCAGCAGTTCACAGGTCACGGCTACCTCCTACAATGAGCAGTTCTTC. V and J are TRBV27 and TRBJ2-1, with D perhaps TRBD1 (5 bases). This CDR3 is built from 17 residues. The ends were cut back, 4 bases at V and 0 bases at J, with 16 bases in the middle. Germline assignment: CDR1 MNHEY and CDR2 SMNVEV (reference sequence).

The chain links TRBV15 to TRBJ2-1, with 11 nucleotides matching TRBD2. The V segment lost 1 base and the J segment 9 bases; nucleotides outside the gene matches: 5. Germline V gene lookup returns CDR1 LNHNV and CDR2 YYDKDF (reference sequence). CDR3 length equals 15 residues. CDR3 region: CATSRVSGRATEQFF. In nucleotides, the CDR3 is TGTGCCACCAGCAGAGTTAGCGGGAGGGCTACTGAGCAGTTCTTC.

This clone was found once. The rearrangement joins TRBV29-1 to TRBJ2-5; 8 positions agree with TRBD1. This CDR3 comprises 14 residues. The germline V gene has CDR1 SQVTM and CDR2 ANQGSEA. J was trimmed by 1 base and V by 7 bases; bases with no gene match: 8. The CDR3 loop reads CSGGATGAQETQYF. In DNA form, the CDR3 reads TGCAGCGGGGGGGCGACAGGGGCCCAAGAGACCCAGTACTTC.

This clone came up once. This chain joins TRBV28 and TRBJ1-5, with 9 positions matching TRBD1. Germline V gene lookup returns CDR1 MDHEN and CDR2 SYDVKM. V lost 9 bases and J lost 6; bases outside the gene matches: 12. The CDR3 contains 15 residues. As DNA, the CDR3 is TGTGCCAGTCGATTCCGGGACAGGGTTAGTCAGCCCCAGCATTTT. Translation gives CASRFRDRVSQPQHF.

The rearrangement joins TRBV6-5 to TRBJ1-1; D perhaps matches TRBD1 (5 bases). Germline CDR1 reads MNHEY; CDR2 reads SVGAGI. The CDR3 extends over 13 amino acids. Deletions cut 7 bases from V and 7 bases from J, with 16 bases between. As DNA, the CDR3 is TGTGCCAGCAAGGCAAAGGGGTTCGGTGAAGCTTTCTTT. This gives the protein CASKAKGFGEAFF.

This chain uses TRBV28 with TRBJ2-7; TRBD1 aligns across 8 bases. CDR1 is MDHEN and CDR2 is SYDVKM in the germline V gene. The V gene end was trimmed by 5 bases and the J gene end by 3 bases; junction bases not matched to a gene: 6. CDR3 length: 14 residues. In DNA form, the CDR3 reads TGTGCCAGCAGTCCTCGGACAGGGTTCTACGAGCAGTACTTC. Encoded protein: CASSPRTGFYEQYF.

The rearrangement uses TRBV2 and TRBJ2-1, with TRBD1 matching 7 bases. Germline V gives CDR1 SNHLY, CDR2 FYNNEI. CDR3 length: 15 residues. The V segment lost 5 bases and the J segment 2 bases; nucleotides outside the gene matches: 6. The CDR3 DNA follows: TGTGCCAGCAGTTCACAGGGGCTAACCTACAATGAGCAGTTCTTC. Its protein product is CASSSQGLTYNEQFF.

This chain joins TRBV27 and TRBJ2-1, with 10 bases lining up with TRBD2. J gave up 0 bases and V 6 bases, and 17 bases lay outside the gene matches. This CDR3 has 20 amino acids. Germline V gene lookup returns CDR1 MNHEY and CDR2 SMNVEV (reference sequence). The CDR3 here is CASSPNGGLAELSSYNEQFF. DNA of the CDR3: TGTGCCAGCAGCCCAAATGGCGGACTAGCGGAATTATCCTCCTACAATGAGCAGTTCTTC.

The V call is TRBV2, the J call TRBJ1-2; 8 nucleotides agree with TRBD1. This CDR3 comprises 17 residues. CDR1 is SNHLY, CDR2 FYNNEI, per germline. Trimming took 0 bases from V and 5 from J; bases not matched to a gene: 11. The DNA of the CDR3 is TGTGCCAGCAGTGAAGCCCCAGGGCAGGGGGCGTATTATGGCTACACCTTC. It encodes CASSEAPGQGAYYGYTF.

V and J are TRBV19 and TRBJ1-5; D is unclear. V was shortened by 9 bases and J by 0 bases, with 12 bases between the two germline ends. CDR1 LNHDA and CDR2 SQIVND come from the germline V gene (reference sequence). This CDR3 is 14 amino acids long. The CDR3 DNA reads as TGTGCCAGCCGCAGGTCTAGTAGCAATCAGCCCCAGCATTTT. This encodes CASRRSSSNQPQHF. The complete variable domain, with remaining parts taken from reference TRBV19 and TRBJ1-5, reads DGGITQSPKYLFRKEGQNVTLSCEQNLNHDAMYWYRQDPGQGLRLIYYSQIVNDFQKGDIAEGYSVSREKKESFPLTVTSAQKNPTAFYLCASRRSSSNQPQHFGDGTRLSIL.

The rearrangement joins TRBV19 to TRBJ2-3; no clear D gene. The germline V gene encodes CDR1 LNHDA and CDR2 SQIVND (reference sequence). The length of the CDR3 is 15 residues. The V gene lost 1 base and the J gene lost 2 bases, with 10 bases spanning the gap. The CDR3 protein is CASSIGARITDTQYF. CDR3 nucleotides: TGTGCCAGTAGTATAGGGGCCAGGATCACAGATACGCAGTATTTT.

CDR3 bases: TGTGCCAGCTCACCCACCATTCAAGAGACCCAGTACTTC. This gives the protein CASSPTIQETQYF. The J gene is TRBJ2-5, the V gene TRBV18, with D uncertain. V shed 3 bases and J shed 2 bases, with 7 bases lying between them. The CDR3 is 13 amino acids. The germline CDR1 and CDR2 sequences are KGHSH and LQKENI.

CDR3 amino acids: CASRAGTQSYNEQFF. The CDR3 DNA is TGTGCCAGCCGGGCCGGGACTCAAAGTTACAATGAGCAGTTCTTC. The J gene is TRBJ2-1, the V gene TRBV19, with D possibly TRBD2 on 6 matching bases. This CDR3 is built from 15 residues. CDR1 is LNHDA, CDR2 SQIVND, per germline (reference sequence). V gave up 9 bases and J gave up 4 bases, with 19 bases separating them. Together with reference TRBV19 and TRBJ2-1, the CDR3 gives the full variable domain: DGGITQSPKYLFRKEGQNVTLSCEQNLNHDAMYWYRQDPGQGLRLIYYSQIVNDFQKGDIAEGYSVSREKKESFPLTVTSAQKNPTAFYLCASRAGTQSYNEQFFGPGTRLTVL.

The chain carries TRBV28 and TRBJ1-1; TRBD1 might be the D (5 bases). Looked up from germline, CDR1 is MDHEN and CDR2 is SYDVKM. Deletions cut 6 bases from V and 4 bases from J, with 12 bases between. This CDR3 has 13 residues. CDR3 nucleotides: TGTGCCAGCAGAACTACAGGCCCCACTGAAGCTTTCTTT. Its protein product is CASRTTGPTEAFF.

V usage is TRBV19 and J usage is TRBJ2-3; 10 nucleotides agree with TRBD1. The V and J ends lost 8 bases and 4 bases, in that order; junction bases with no gene match: 9. From germline, CDR1 is LNHDA and CDR2 SQIVND (reference sequence). This CDR3 comprises 15 residues. CDR3 coding DNA: TGTGCCAGTTCCAGGGGGACAGGGGCCTCAGATACGCAGTATTTT. This encodes CASSRGTGASDTQYF.

V usage is TRBV19 and J usage is TRBJ2-1; TRBD1 is a possible D gene (5 bases). The CDR3 contains 13 residues. V lost 3 bases and J 7 bases, leaving 10 bases between the germline ends. CDR1 is LNHDA, CDR2 SQIVND, per germline (reference sequence). CDR3 sequence: CASSMRQLNEQFF. CDR3 in DNA: TGTGCCAGTAGTATGAGACAGTTAAATGAGCAGTTCTTC.